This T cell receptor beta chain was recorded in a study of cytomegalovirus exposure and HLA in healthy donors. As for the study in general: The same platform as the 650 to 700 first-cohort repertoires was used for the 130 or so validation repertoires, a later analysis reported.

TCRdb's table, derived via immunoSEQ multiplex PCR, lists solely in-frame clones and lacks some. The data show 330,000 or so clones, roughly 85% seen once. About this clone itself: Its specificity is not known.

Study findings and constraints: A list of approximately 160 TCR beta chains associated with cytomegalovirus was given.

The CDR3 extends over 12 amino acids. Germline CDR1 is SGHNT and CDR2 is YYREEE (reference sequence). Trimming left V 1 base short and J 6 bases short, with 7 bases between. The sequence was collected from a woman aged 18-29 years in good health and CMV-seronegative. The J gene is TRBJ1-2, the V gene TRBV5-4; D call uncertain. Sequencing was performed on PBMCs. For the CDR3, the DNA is TGTGCCAGCAGCTTGCTCGAGGATGGCTACACCTTC. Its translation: CASSLLEDGYTF.